This TCR beta chain comes out of a study of beta chain features in type 1 diabetes. This clone was detected only a few times. Its antigen remains unknown. The V and J ends lost 2 bases and 7 bases respectively, with 14 bases between them. Germline lookup yields CDR1 SNHLY and CDR2 FYNNEI. The CDR3 extends over 14 amino acids. The study's findings and limits: A definitive answer on HLA type influencing TCRB rearrangement was not reached here. TCRB CDR3s were moderately but significantly shorter in Type 1 diabetes patients in all four CD4+ subsets. VDJ junctions from patients with type 1 diabetes contained fewer insertions and more deletions.

What was sequenced were expressed TCRB transcripts, since all of the isolated RNA had been reverse transcribed. Sequencing of naive, central memory and regulatory T cell samples gave an average of about 3.7 million reads. Clones were read by immunoSEQ multiplex PCR, and TCRdb kept only the in-frame ones, dropping some. This table has 640,000 or so clones, more than 12% appearing once. The chain couples TRBV2 to TRBJ1-2; maybe TRBD1 (5 bases). This TCR came from a man between 18 and 35 years old with type 1 diabetes. Material: naive CD4+ T cells from blood. The CDR3 loop is CASSEIRDGGGYTF. The CDR3 DNA follows: TGTGCCAGCAGTGAAATAAGGGACGGAGGTGGCTACACCTTC.